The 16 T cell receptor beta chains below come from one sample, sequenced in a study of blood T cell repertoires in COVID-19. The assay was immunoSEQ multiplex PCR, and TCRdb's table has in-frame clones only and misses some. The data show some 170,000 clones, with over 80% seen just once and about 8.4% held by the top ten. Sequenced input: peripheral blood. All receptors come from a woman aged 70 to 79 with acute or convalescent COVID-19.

CDR3 in amino acids: CASSQPSGTGELFF. The CDR3 region has the DNA TGTGCCAGCAGCCAGCCATCGGGCACCGGGGAGCTGTTTTTT. The chain carries TRBV28 and TRBJ2-2, with D unresolved. The germline V gene encodes CDR1 MDHEN and CDR2 SYDVKM. The CDR3 is made up of 14 amino acids. V was trimmed by 6 bases and J by 4 bases, leaving 12 bases between them.

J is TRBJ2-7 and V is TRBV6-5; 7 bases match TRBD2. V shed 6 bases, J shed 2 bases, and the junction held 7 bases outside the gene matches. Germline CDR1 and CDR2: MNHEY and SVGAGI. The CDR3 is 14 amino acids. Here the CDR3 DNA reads TGTGCCAGCAGCATCAGCGGGGCCACCTACGAGCAGTACTTC. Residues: CASSISGATYEQYF.

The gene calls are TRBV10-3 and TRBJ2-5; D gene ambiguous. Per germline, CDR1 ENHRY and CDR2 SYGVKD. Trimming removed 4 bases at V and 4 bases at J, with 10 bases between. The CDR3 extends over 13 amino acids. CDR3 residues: CAISVSTGETQYF. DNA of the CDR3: TGTGCCATCAGTGTGTCGACGGGAGAGACCCAGTACTTC.

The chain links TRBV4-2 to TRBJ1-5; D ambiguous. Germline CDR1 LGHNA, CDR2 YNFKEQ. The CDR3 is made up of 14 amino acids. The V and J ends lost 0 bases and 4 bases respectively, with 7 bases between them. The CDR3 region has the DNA TGTGCCAGCAGCCAAGATGGGAGTAATCAGCCCCAGCATTTT. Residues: CASSQDGSNQPQHF.

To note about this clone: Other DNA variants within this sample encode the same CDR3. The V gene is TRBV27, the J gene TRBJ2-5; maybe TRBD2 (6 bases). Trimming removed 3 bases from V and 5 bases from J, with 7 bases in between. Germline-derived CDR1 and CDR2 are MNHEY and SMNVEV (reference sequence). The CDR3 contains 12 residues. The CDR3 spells CASSFRGETQYF. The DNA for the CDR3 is TGTGCCAGCAGTTTTCGGGGGGAGACCCAGTACTTC.

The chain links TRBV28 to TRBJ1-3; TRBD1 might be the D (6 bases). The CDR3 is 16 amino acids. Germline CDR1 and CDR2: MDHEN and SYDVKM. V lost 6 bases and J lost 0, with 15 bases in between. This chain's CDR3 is CASRTQRGGSGNTIYF. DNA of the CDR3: TGTGCCAGCAGGACACAGCGAGGGGGCTCTGGAAACACCATATATTTT.

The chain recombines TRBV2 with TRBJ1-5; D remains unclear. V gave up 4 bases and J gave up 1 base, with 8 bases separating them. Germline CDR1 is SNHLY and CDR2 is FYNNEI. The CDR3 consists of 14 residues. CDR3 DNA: TGTGCCAGCAGTGCGTTCGTCAGCAATCAGCCCCAGCATTTT. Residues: CASSAFVSNQPQHF.

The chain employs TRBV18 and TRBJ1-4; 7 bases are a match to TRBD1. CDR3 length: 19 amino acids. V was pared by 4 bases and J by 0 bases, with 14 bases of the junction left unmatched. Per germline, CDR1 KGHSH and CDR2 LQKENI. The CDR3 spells CASSLRTPGQSATNEKLFF. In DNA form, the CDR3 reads TGTGCCAGCTCACTGCGGACTCCGGGACAGAGCGCAACTAATGAAAAACTGTTTTTT.

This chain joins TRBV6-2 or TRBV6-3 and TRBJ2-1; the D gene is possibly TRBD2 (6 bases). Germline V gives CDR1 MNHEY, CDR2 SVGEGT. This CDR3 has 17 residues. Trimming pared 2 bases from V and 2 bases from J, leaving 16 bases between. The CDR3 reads CASSYARTGTAYNEQFF. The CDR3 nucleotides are TGTGCCAGCAGTTACGCGCGAACCGGGACTGCCTACAATGAGCAGTTCTTC.

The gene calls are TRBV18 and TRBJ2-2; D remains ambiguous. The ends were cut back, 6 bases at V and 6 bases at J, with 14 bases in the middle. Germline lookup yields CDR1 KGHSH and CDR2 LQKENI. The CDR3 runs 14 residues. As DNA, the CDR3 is TGTGCCAGCTCTCCCGTTGGTGCGGCCGGGGAGCTGTTTTTT. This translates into CASSPVGAAGELFF.

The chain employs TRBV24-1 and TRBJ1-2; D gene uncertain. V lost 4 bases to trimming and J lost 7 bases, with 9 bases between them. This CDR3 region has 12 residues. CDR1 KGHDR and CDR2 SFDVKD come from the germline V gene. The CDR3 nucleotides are TGTGCCACCAGTGACGCGGGCTCTGGCTACACCTTC. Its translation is CATSDAGSGYTF.

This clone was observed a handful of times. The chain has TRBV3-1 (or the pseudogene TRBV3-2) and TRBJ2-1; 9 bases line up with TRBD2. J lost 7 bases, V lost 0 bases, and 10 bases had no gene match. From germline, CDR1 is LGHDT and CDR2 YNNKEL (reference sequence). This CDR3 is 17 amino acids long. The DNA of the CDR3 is TGTGCCAGCAGCCAAGATTTGGCTAGCGGGGTGTCGAATGAGCAGTTCTTC. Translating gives CASSQDLASGVSNEQFF.

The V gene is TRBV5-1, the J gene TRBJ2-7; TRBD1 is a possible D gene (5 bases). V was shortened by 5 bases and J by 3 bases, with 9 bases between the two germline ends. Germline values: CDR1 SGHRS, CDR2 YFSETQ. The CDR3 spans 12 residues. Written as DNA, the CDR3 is TGCGCCAGCAGTTGGGGCAGCTACGAGCAGTACTTC. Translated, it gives CASSWGSYEQYF.

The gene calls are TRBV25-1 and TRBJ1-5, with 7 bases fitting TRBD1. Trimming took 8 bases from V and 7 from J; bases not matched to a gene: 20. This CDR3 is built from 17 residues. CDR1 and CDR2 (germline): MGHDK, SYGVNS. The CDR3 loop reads CASDQAGQERRLQPQHF. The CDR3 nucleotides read TGTGCCAGCGACCAGGCAGGACAGGAGCGGCGCTTACAGCCCCAGCATTTT.

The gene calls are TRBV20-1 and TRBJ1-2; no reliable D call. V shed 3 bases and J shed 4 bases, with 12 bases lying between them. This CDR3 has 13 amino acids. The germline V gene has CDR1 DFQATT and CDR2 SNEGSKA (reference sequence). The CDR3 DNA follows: TGCAGTGCTAGTTCCCGGAGAACCTATGGCTACACCTTC. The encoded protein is CSASSRRTYGYTF.

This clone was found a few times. DNA of the CDR3: TGTGCCAGTAACGGACAGTCCTCTGGAAACACCATATATTTT. It encodes CASNGQSSGNTIYF. The chain combines TRBV19 with TRBJ1-3; TRBD1 is a possible D gene (6 bases). Germline V CDR1 and CDR2: LNHDA, SQIVND (reference sequence). The CDR3 has 14 residues. V was trimmed by 7 bases and J by 0 bases, leaving 10 bases between them. Supplemented by reference TRBV19 and TRBJ1-3, the full variable domain reads DGGITQSPKYLFRKEGQNVTLSCEQNLNHDAMYWYRQDPGQGLRLIYYSQIVNDFQKGDIAEGYSVSREKKESFPLTVTSAQKNPTAFYLCASNGQSSGNTIYFGEGSWLTVV.